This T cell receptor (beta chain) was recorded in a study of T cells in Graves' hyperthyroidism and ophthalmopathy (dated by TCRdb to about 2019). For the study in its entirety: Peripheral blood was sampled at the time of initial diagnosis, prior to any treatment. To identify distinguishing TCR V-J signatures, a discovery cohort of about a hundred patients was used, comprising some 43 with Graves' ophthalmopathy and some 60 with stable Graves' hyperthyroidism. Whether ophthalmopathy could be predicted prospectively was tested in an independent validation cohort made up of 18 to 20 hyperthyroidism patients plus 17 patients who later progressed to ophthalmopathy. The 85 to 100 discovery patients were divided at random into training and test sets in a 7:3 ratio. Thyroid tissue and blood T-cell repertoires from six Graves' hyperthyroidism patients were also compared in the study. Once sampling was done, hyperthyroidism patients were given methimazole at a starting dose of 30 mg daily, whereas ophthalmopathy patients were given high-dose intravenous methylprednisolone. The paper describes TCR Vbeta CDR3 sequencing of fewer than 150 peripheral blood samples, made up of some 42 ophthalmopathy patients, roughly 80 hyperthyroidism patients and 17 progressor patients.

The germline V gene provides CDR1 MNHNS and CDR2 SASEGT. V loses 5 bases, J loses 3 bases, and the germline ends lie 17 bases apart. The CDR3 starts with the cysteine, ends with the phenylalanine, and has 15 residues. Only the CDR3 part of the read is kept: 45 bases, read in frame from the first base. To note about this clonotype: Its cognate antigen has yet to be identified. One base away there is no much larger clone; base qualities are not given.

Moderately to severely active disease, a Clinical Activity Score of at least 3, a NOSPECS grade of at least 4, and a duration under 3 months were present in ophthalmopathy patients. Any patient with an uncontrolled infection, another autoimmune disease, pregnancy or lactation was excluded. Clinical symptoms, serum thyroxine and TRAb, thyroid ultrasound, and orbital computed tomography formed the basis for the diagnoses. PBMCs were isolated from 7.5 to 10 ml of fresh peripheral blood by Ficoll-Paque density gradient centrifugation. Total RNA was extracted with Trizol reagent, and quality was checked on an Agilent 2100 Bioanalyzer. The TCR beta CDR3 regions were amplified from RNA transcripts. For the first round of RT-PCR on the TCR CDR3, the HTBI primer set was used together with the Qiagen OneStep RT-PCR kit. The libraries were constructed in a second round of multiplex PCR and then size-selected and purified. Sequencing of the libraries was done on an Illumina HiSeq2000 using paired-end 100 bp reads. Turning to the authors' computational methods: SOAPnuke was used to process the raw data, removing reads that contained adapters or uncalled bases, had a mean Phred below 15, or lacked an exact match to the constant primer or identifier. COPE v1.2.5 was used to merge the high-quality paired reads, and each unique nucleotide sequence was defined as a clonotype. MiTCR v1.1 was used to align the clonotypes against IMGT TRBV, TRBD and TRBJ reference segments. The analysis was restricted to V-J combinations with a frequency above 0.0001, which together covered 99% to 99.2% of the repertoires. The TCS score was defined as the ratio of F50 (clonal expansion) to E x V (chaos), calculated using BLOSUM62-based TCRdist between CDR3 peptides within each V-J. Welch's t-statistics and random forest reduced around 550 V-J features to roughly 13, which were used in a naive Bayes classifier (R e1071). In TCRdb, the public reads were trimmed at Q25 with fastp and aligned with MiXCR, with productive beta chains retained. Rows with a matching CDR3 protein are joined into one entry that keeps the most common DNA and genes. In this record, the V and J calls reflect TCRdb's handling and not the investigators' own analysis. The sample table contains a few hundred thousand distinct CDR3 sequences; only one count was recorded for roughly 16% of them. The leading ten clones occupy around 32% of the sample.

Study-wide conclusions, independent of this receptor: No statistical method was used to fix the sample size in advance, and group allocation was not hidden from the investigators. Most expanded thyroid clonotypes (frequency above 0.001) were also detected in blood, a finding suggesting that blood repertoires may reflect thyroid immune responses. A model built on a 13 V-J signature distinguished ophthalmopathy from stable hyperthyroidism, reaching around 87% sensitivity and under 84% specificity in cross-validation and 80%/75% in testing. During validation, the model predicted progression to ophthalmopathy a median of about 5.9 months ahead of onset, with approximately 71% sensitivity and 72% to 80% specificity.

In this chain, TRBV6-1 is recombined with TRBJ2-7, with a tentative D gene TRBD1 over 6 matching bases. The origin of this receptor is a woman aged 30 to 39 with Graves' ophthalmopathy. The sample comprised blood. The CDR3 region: CASSLQVGQIYEQYF. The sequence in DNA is TGTGCCAGCAGTTTGCAGGTAGGACAGATCTACGAGCAGTACTTC.